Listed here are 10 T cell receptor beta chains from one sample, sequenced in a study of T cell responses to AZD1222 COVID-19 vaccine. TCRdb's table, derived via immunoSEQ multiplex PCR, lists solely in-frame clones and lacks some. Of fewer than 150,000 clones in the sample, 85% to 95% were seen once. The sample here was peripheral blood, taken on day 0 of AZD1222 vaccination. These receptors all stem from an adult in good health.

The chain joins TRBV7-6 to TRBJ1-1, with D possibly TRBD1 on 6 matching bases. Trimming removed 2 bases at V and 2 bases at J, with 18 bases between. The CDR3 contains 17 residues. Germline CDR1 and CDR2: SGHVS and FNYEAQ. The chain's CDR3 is CASSLLPPGQINTEAFF. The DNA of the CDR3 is TGTGCCAGCAGCTTACTGCCACCGGGACAAATAAACACTGAAGCTTTCTTT.

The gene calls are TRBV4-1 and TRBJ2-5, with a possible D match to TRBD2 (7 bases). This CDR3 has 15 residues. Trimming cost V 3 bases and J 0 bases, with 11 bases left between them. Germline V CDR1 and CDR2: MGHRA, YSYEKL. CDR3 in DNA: TGCGCCAGCAGCCAGACGGGGGGCAACCAAGAGACCCAGTACTTC. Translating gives CASSQTGGNQETQYF.

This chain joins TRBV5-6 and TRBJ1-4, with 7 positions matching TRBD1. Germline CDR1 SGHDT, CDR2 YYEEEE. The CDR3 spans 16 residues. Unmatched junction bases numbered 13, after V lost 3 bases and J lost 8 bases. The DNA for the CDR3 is TGTGCCAGCAGCTGGAGTGCAACCGGGACAGCGGAAAAACTGTTTTTT. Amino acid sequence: CASSWSATGTAEKLFF.

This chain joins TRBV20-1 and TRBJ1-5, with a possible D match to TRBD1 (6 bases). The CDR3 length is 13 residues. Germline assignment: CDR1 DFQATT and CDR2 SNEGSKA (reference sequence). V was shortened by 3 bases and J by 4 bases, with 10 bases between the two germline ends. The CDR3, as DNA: TGCAGTGCTAGTTACAGGGCTAATCAGCCCCAGCATTTT. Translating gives CSASYRANQPQHF.

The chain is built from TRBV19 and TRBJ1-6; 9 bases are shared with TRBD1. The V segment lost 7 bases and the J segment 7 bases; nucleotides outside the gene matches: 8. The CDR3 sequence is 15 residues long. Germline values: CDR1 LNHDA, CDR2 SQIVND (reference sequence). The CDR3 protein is CASKETGGNNSPLHF. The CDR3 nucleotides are TGTGCCAGTAAAGAGACAGGGGGTAACAATTCACCCCTCCACTTT.

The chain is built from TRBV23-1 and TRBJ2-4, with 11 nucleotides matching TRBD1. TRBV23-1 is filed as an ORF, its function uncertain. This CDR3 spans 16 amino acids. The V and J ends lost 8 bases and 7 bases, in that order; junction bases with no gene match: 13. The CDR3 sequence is CASGRGPGQGENIQYF. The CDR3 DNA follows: TGCGCCAGCGGGAGAGGTCCGGGACAGGGGGAGAACATTCAGTACTTC.

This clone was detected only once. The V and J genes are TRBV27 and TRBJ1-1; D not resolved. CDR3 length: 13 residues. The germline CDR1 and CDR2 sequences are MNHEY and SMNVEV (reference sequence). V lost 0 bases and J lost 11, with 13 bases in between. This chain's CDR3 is CASSLSPLRRAFF. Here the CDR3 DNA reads TGTGCCAGCAGTTTATCGCCCCTCCGTAGGGCTTTCTTT.

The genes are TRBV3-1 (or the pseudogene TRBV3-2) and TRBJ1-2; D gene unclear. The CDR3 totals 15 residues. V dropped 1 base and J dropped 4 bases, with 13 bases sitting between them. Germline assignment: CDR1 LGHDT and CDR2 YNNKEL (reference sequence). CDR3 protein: CASSQGAGAAYGYTF. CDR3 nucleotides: TGTGCCAGCAGCCAAGGGGCGGGCGCGGCCTATGGCTACACCTTC.

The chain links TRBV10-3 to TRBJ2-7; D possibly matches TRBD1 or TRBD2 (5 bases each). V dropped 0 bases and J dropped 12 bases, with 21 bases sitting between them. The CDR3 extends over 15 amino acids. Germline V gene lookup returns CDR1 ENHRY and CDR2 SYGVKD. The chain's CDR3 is CAISESNSPLGAAYF. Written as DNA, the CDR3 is TGTGCCATCAGTGAGTCGAACAGCCCGCTCGGGGCCGCGTACTTC.

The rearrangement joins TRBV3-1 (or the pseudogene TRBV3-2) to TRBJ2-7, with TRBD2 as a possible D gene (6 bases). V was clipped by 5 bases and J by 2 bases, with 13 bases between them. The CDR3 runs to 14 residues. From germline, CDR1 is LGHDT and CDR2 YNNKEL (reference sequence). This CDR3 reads CASSSRTNPYEQYF. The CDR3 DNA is TGTGCCAGCAGCAGCCGGACTAATCCCTACGAGCAGTACTTC.